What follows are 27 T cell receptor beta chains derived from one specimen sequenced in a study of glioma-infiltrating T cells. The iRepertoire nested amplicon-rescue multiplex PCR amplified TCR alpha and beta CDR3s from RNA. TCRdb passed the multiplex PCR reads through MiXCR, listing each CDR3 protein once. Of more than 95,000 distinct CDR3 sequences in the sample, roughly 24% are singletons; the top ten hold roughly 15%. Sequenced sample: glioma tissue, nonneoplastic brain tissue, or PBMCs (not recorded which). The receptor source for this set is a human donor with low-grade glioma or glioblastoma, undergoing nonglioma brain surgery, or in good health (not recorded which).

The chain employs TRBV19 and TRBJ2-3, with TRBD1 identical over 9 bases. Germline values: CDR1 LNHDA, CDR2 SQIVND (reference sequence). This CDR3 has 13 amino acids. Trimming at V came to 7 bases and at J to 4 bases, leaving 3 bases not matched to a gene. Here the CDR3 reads CASNRGRSDTQYF. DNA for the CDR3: TGTGCCAGTAACAGGGGGCGGTCAGATACGCAGTATTTT.

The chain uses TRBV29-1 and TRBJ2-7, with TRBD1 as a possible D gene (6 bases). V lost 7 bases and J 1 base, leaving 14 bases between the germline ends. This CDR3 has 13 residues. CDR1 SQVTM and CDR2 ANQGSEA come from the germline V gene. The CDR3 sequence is CSASGTSSYEQYF. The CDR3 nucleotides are TGCAGCGCATCCGGGACATCATCCTACGAGCAGTACTTC.

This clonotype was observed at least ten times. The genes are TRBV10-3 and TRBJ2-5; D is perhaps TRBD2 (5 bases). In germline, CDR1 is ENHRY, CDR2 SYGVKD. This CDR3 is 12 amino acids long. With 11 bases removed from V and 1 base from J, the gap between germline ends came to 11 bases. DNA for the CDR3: TGTGCCTCAGCGGATGCCCAAGAGACCCAGTACTTC. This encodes CASADAQETQYF.

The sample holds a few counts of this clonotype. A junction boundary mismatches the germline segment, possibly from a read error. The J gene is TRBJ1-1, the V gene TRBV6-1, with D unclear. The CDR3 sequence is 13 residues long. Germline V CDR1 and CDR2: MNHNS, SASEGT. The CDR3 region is CAGRPGRGTEAFF. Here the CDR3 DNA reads TGTGCCGGCAGGCCAGGCCGGGGCACTGAAGCTTTCTTT.

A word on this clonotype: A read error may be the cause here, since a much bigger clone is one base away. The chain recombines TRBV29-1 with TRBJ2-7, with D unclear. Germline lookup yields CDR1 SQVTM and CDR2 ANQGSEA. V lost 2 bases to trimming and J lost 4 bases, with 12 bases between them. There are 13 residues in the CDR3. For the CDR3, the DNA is TGCAGCGTTGAAACCAGGCTAGGGTACGAGCAGTACTTC. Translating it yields CSVETRLGYEQYF.

CDR3 protein: CASTSRGTPYNEQFF. The DNA of the CDR3 is TGTGCCAGCACCTCACGGGGGACGCCTTACAATGAGCAGTTCTTC. The chain employs TRBV5-4 and TRBJ2-1, with a tentative D call TRBD2 (6 bases). Trimming removed 6 bases from V and 4 bases from J, with 17 bases in between. Germline CDR1 SGHNT, CDR2 YYREEE (reference sequence). The CDR3 sequence is 15 residues long.

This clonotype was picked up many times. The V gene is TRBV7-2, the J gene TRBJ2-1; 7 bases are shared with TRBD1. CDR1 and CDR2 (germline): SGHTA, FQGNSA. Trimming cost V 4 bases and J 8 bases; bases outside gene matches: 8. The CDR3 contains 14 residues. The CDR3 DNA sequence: TGTGCCAGCAGCTCCCAGACAGGGACGGATGAGCAGTTCTTC. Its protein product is CASSSQTGTDEQFF.

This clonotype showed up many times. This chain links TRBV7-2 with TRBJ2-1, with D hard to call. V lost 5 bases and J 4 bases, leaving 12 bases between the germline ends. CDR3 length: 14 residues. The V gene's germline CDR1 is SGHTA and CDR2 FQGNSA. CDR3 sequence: CASSPMANYNEQFF. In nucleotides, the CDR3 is TGTGCCAGCAGCCCAATGGCAAATTACAATGAGCAGTTCTTC.

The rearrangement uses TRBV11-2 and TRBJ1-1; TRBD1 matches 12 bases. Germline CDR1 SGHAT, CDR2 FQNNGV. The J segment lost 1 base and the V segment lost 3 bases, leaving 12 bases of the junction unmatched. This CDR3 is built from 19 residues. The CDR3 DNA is TGTGCCAGCAGCTTTCCTACGGGACAGGGGGCGAATGGGAACACTGAAGCTTTCTTT. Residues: CASSFPTGQGANGNTEAFF.

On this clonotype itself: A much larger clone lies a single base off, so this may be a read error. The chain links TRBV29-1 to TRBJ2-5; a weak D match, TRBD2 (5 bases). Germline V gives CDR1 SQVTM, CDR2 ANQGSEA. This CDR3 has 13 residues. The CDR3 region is CSAGRKAKENQYF. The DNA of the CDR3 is TGCAGCGCGGGAAGAAAGGCTAAAGAGAACCAGTACTTC.

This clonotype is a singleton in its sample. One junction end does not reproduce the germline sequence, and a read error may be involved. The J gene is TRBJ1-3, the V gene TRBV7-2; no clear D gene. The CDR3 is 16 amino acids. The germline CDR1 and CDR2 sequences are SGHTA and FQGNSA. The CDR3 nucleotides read TGTGCCAGCAGCCCCCGGGGAATCCGATCTGGAAACACCATGTATTTT. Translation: CASSPRGIRSGNTMYF.

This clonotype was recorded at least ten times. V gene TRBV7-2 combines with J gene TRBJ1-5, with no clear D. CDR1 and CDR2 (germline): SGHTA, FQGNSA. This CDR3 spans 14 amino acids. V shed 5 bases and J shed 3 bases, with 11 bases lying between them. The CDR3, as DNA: TGTGCCAGCAGCAAGAGGTCAGACAATCAGCCCCAGCATTTT. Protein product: CASSKRSDNQPQHF.

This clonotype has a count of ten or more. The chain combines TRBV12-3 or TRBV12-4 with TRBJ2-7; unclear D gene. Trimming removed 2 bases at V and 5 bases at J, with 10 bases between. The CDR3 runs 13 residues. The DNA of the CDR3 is TGTGCCAGCAGTTTACGGCAGGCCCACGAGCAGTACTTC. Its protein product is CASSLRQAHEQYF.

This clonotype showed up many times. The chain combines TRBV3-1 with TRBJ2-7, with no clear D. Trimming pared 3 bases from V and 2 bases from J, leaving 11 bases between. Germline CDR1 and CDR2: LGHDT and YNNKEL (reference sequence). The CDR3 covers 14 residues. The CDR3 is CASSHSTTTYEQYF. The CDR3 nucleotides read TGTGCCAGCAGCCACTCTACGACGACCTACGAGCAGTACTTC.

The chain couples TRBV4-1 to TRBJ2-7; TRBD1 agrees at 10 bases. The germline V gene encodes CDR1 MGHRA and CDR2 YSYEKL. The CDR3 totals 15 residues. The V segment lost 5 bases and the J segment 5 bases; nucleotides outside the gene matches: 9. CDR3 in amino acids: CASSYPGQGPDEQYF. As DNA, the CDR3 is TGCGCCAGCAGCTACCCGGGACAGGGGCCCGACGAGCAGTACTTC.

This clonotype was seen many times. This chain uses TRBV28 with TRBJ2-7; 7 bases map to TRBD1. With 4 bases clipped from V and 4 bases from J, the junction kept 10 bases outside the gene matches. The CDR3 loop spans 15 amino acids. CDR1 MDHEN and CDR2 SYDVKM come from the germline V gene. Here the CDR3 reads CASSSPRAGGYEQYF. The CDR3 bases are TGTGCCAGCAGTTCCCCCAGGGCAGGGGGATACGAGCAGTACTTC. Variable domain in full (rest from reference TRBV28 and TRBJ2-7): DVKVTQSSRYLVKRTGEKVFLECVQDMDHENMFWYRQDPGLGLRLIYFSYDVKMKEKGDIPEGYSVSREKKERFSLILESASTNQTSMYLCASSSPRAGGYEQYFGPGTRLTVT.

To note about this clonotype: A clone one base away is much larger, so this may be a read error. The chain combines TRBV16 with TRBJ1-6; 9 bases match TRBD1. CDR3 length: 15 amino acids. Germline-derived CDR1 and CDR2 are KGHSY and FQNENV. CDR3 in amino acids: CASSLPGQGVQPPHF. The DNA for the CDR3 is TGTGCCAGCAGCCTTCCGGGACAGGGTGTACAACCCCCCCACTTT.

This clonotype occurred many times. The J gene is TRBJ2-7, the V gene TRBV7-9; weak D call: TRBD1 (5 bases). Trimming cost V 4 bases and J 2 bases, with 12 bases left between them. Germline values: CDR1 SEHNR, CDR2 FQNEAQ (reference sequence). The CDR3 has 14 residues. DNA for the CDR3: TGTGCCAGCAGCTCACCAGGGCGTCCCTACGAGCAGTACTTC. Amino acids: CASSSPGRPYEQYF.

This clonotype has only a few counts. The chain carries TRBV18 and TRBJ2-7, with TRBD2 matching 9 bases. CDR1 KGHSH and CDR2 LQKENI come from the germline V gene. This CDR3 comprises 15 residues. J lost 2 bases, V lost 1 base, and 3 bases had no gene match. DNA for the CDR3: TGTGCCAGCTCACCACGGCGGGAGGGCCCCTACGAGCAGTACTTC. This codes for CASSPRREGPYEQYF. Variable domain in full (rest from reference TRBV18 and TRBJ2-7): NAGVMQNPRHLVRRRGQEARLRCSPMKGHSHVYWYRQLPEEGLKFMVYLQKENIIDESGMPKERFSAEFPKEGPSILRIQQVVRGDSAAYFCASSPRREGPYEQYFGPGTRLTVT.

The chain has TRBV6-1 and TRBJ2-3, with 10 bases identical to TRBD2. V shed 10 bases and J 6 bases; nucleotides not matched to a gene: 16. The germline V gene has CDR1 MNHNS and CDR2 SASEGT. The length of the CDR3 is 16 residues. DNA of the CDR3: TGTGCCAACCGCTGGGGATTAGCGGGAGGTGGGGATACGCAGTATTTT. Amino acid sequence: CANRWGLAGGGDTQYF.

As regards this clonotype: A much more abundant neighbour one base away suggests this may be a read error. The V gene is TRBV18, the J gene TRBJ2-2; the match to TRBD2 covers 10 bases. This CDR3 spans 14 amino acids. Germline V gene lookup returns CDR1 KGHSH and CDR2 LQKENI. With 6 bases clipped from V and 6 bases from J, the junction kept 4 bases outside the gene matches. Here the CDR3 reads CASSASGRAGELFF. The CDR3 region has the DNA TGTGCCAGCTCGGCTAGCGGGAGAGCCGGGGAGCTGTTTTTT.

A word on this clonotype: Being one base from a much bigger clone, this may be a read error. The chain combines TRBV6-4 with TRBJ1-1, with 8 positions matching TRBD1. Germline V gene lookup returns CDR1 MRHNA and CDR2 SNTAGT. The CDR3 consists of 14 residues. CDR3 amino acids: CASSPTGEHTEALF. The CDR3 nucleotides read TGTGCCAGCAGTCCGACAGGGGAGCACACTGAAGCTCTCTTT.

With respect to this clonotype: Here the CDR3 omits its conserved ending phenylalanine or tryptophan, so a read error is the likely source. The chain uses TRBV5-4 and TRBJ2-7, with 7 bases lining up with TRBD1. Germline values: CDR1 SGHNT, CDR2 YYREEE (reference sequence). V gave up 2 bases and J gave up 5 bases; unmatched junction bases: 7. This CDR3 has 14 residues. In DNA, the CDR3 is TGTGCCAGCAGCTTAATCGACAGGGTCCACGAGCAGTACCTC. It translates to CASSLIDRVHEQYL.

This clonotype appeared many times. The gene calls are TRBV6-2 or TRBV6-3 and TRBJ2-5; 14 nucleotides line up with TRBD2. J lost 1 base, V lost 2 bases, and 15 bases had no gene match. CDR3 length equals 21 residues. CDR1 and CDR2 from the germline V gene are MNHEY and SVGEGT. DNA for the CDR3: TGTGCCAGCAGTTACCGGGGACTAGCGGGAGTCCGATCGGGGGGCCAAGAGACCCAGTACTTC. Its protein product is CASSYRGLAGVRSGGQETQYF.

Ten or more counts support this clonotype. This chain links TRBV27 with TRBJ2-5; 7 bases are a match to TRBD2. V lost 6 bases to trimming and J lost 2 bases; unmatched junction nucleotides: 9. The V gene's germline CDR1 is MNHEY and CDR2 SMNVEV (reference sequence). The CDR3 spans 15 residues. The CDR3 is CASRSRPSGQETQYF. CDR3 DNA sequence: TGTGCCAGCAGAAGCCGCCCTAGCGGACAAGAGACCCAGTACTTC.

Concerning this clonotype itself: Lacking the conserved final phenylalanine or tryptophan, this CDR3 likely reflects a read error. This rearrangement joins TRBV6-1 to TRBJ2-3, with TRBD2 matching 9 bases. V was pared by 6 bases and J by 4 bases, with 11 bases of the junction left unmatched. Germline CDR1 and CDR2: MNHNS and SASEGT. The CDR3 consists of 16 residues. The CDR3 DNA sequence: TGTGCCAGCAGCCCCATTAGCGGGGGAGGATCAGATACGCAGTATTCT. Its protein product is CASSPISGGGSDTQYS.

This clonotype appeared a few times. In DNA form, the CDR3 reads TGTGCCAGCAGACGCAGGGGGCGCTTCTACGAGCAGTACTTC. It yields the protein CASRRRGRFYEQYF. The V and J genes are TRBV12-3 or TRBV12-4 and TRBJ2-7; 8 bases are shared with TRBD1. The CDR3 loop spans 14 amino acids. J gave up 3 bases and V 6 bases, and 7 bases lay outside the gene matches.